This TCR beta chain was observed in a study of shared clonotypes between healthy human individuals. Notes on the study in general: Researchers sampled blood only, noting tissue repertoires likely differ. Richness estimates generally favored naive over memory subsets.

About 30,000 T cell genomes, or approximately 190 ng DNA, went into the sorted-subset replicate PCRs. Clones were sequenced by immunoSEQ multiplex PCR, and TCRdb holds only the in-frame ones, with some missing. The sample shows about 2 million clones, about 95% of them seen only once. On this clone itself: Its target is not known.

With V trimmed by 4 bases and J by 10 bases, 13 bases remained unmatched. The CDR3 totals 16 residues. Germline loops: CDR1 MNHEY, CDR2 SMNVEV (reference sequence). Naivety among CD8 cells was defined by CD45RO negativity and positive CCR7 selection, thereby excluding terminally differentiated effector memory CD45RA+ cells. The receptor's source is a man aged 18 to 29 in good health. The genes are TRBV27 and TRBJ1-4; TRBD1 agrees at 9 bases. Sequencing used naive CD8+ T cells sorted from blood. The CDR3 coding sequence is TGTGCCAGCAGTTACATCTACAGGGGGCTTGTTGGAAAACTGTTTTTT. Protein sequence: CASSYIYRGLVGKLFF.